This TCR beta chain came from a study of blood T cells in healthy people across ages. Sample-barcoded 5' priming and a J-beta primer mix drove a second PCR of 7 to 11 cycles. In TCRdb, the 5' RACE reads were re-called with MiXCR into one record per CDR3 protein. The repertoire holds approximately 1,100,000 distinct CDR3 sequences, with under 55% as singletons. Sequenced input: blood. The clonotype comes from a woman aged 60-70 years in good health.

The DNA of the CDR3 is TGTGCCACCAGCACAACAGGGTTTGGTCAGCCCCAGCATTTT. It translates to CATSTTGFGQPQHF. The chain has TRBV15 and TRBJ1-5; D might be TRBD1 (6 bases). Germline V gene lookup returns CDR1 LNHNV and CDR2 YYDKDF (reference sequence). V lost 4 bases to trimming and J lost 6 bases, with 13 bases between them. CDR3 size: 14 residues.